The 23 T cell receptor beta chains below come from one sample, sequenced in a study of shared clonotypes between healthy human individuals. Generated by immunoSEQ multiplex PCR, the TCRdb table keeps only in-frame clones and is missing some. The data show 2,500,000 or so clones, 93% seen once. Sequences were obtained from naive CD4+ T cells from PBMCs. Subset of the sample: CD45RA+ positively selected. The receptor set was obtained from a man between 18 and 35 years old in good health. Some clones in this sample may be carry-over from other donors' samples.

J is TRBJ2-5 and V is TRBV5-1; 7 bases are shared with TRBD1. J lost 3 bases, V lost 5 bases, and 4 bases had no gene match. The germline gives CDR1 SGHRS, CDR2 YFSETQ. The CDR3 sequence is 13 residues long. The CDR3 sequence is CASRSGTEETQYF. The CDR3 DNA reads TGCGCCAGCAGATCCGGGACAGAAGAGACCCAGTACTTC.

The chain couples TRBV25-1 to TRBJ1-6; D ambiguous. Trimming shortened V by 4 bases and J by 9 bases, and 19 bases separated the two germline ends. The length of the CDR3 is 16 residues. Germline V gives CDR1 MGHDK, CDR2 SYGVNS. The CDR3 bases are TGTGCCAGCAGTGGGTTCCCTACGAACATCGGTTCACCCCTCCACTTT. It encodes CASSGFPTNIGSPLHF.

The CDR3 protein is CASTIQGASYEQYF. The CDR3 coding sequence is TGCGCCAGCACCATACAGGGGGCTTCCTACGAGCAGTACTTC. The V call is TRBV5-1, the J call TRBJ2-7; 9 bases agree with TRBD1. J was trimmed by 1 base and V by 6 bases; bases with no gene match: 5. The germline V gene encodes CDR1 SGHRS and CDR2 YFSETQ. The CDR3 covers 14 residues.

The rearrangement joins TRBV28 to TRBJ2-6; D unresolved. The CDR3 runs to 14 residues. V lost 5 bases and J lost 1, with 6 bases in between. Germline assignment: CDR1 MDHEN and CDR2 SYDVKM. CDR3 in DNA: TGTGCCAGCAGTGTCCAATCTGGGGCCAACGTCCTGACTTTC. It yields the protein CASSVQSGANVLTF.

CDR3 nucleotides: TGTGCCAGCAGCGTGTTTACTAGTCACTATGGCTACACCTTC. It codes for CASSVFTSHYGYTF. J is TRBJ1-2 and V is TRBV28; D remains ambiguous. Germline V lookup: CDR1 MDHEN, CDR2 SYDVKM. V shed 6 bases and J shed 3 bases, with 14 bases lying between them. This CDR3 has 14 amino acids.

The V and J genes are TRBV7-2 and TRBJ1-4, with a possible D match to TRBD1 (6 bases). Trimming cost V 6 bases and J 7 bases, with 15 bases left between them. This CDR3 contains 14 residues. CDR1 SGHTA and CDR2 FQGNSA come from the germline V gene. The CDR3 loop reads CASSKDSGGEKLFF. For the CDR3, the DNA is TGTGCCAGCAGTAAGGACAGTGGTGGTGAAAAACTGTTTTTT.

The rearrangement uses TRBV27 and TRBJ1-5, with 10 bases aligning to TRBD1. Germline lookup yields CDR1 MNHEY and CDR2 SMNVEV (reference sequence). This CDR3 region has 16 residues. The ends lost 5 bases at V and 10 bases at J; junction bases unmatched: 14. In DNA, the CDR3 is TGTGCCAGCAGTGACCGTCCGGGACAGGGGCGCCGCCCCCAGCATTTT. The encoded protein is CASSDRPGQGRRPQHF.

The gene calls are TRBV7-9 and TRBJ1-1; TRBD1 matches 7 bases. Trimming removed 5 bases from V and 5 bases from J; junction bases left unmatched: 5. Germline V CDR1 and CDR2: SEHNR, FQNEAQ (reference sequence). The CDR3 is made up of 13 amino acids. Here the CDR3 reads CASSQPGGTEAFF. In nucleotides, the CDR3 is TGTGCCAGCAGCCAACCAGGGGGTACTGAAGCTTTCTTT.

The chain is built from TRBV28 and TRBJ1-2; D remains ambiguous. CDR3 size: 11 residues. V lost 6 bases, J lost 7 bases, and 9 bases lay in between. Germline V lookup: CDR1 MDHEN, CDR2 SYDVKM. This chain's CDR3 is CASRERGGYTF. The CDR3 region has the DNA TGTGCCAGCAGGGAACGTGGTGGCTACACCTTC.

The rearrangement joins TRBV7-3 to TRBJ2-5; 7 bases map to TRBD2. The trim removed 3 bases at V and 3 bases at J, leaving 4 bases unmatched. This CDR3 has 14 residues. Germline V lookup: CDR1 SGHTA, CDR2 FQGTGA. The CDR3 loop reads CASSFGGGKETQYF. In nucleotides, the CDR3 is TGTGCCAGCAGCTTCGGGGGAGGGAAAGAGACCCAGTACTTC.

This chain uses TRBV2 with TRBJ2-1; 7 bases match TRBD2. This CDR3 contains 14 residues. CDR1 SNHLY and CDR2 FYNNEI come from the germline V gene. V lost 6 bases, J lost 9 bases, and 11 bases stayed unmatched. The CDR3 is CASRIADWGGEQFF. The CDR3 DNA follows: TGTGCCAGCAGAATAGCGGACTGGGGGGGTGAGCAGTTCTTC.

This clone was picked up a small number of times. This rearrangement joins TRBV29-1 to TRBJ1-1, with D unresolved. The V gene lost 4 bases and the J gene lost 4 bases, with 10 bases spanning the gap. Per germline, CDR1 SQVTM and CDR2 ANQGSEA. The CDR3 spans 12 residues. The CDR3 nucleotides read TGCAGCGTTGCTACATCTATCACTGAAGCTTTCTTT. This translates into CSVATSITEAFF.

The V and J genes are TRBV9 and TRBJ2-1; D may be TRBD1 or TRBD2 (5 bases each). Trimming removed 1 base at V and 3 bases at J, with 11 bases between. This CDR3 is built from 15 residues. Germline lookup yields CDR1 SGDLS and CDR2 YYNGEE. CDR3 residues: CASSVLGDHYNEQFF. The DNA for the CDR3 is TGTGCCAGCAGCGTACTCGGGGACCACTACAATGAGCAGTTCTTC. Complete variable domain (other parts from reference TRBV9 and TRBJ2-1): DSGVTQTPKHLITATGQRVTLRCSPRSGDLSVYWYQQSLDQGLQFLIQYYNGEERAKGNILERFSAQQFPDLHSELNLSSLELGDSALYFCASSVLGDHYNEQFFGPGTRLTVL.

The chain couples TRBV5-1 to TRBJ2-3, with D hard to call. The CDR3 sequence is 15 residues long. The germline CDR1 and CDR2 sequences are SGHRS and YFSETQ. V lost 0 bases and J lost 3, with 11 bases in between. The CDR3 loop reads CASSLDGSRTDTQYF. In DNA form, the CDR3 reads TGCGCCAGCAGCTTGGATGGTAGTCGGACAGATACGCAGTATTTT.

CDR3 region: CASSSGYVQGNTIYF. CDR3 sequence (DNA): TGTGCCAGCAGCTCGGGATACGTTCAGGGAAACACCATATATTTT. The chain uses TRBV5-4 and TRBJ1-3, with D unclear. The V end was cut by 3 bases, the J end by 4 bases, with 14 bases between. CDR1 and CDR2 (germline): SGHNT, YYREEE (reference sequence). The CDR3 has 15 amino acids.

This clone was picked up one time. The sample holds other DNA sequences that translate to the same CDR3. The genes are TRBV2 and TRBJ2-3; D is unclear. The V gene lost 3 bases and the J gene lost 6 bases, with 4 bases spanning the gap. This CDR3 is 11 amino acids long. Germline V gene data show CDR1 as SNHLY and CDR2 as FYNNEI. This chain's CDR3 is CASSEGDTQYF. CDR3 bases: TGTGCCAGCAGTGAGGGTGATACGCAGTATTTT.

The gene calls are TRBV4-1 and TRBJ2-7, with 11 bases that match TRBD2. V lost 0 bases and J lost 3; bases outside the gene matches: 7. Germline assignment: CDR1 MGHRA and CDR2 YSYEKL. The length of the CDR3 is 17 residues. The DNA of the CDR3 is TGCGCCAGCAGCCAAGACTCATTAGCGGGAGGGGGCTACGAGCAGTACTTC. Encoded protein: CASSQDSLAGGGYEQYF.

The chain uses TRBV30 and TRBJ1-5; D remains ambiguous. The CDR3 spans 14 residues. Germline V gene sequence: CDR1 GTSNPN, CDR2 SVGIG (reference sequence). Trimming cost V 0 bases and J 3 bases, with 9 bases left between them. In DNA, the CDR3 is TGTGCCTGGAGTGTTTCATCGTACAATCAGCCCCAGCATTTT. It is translated as CAWSVSSYNQPQHF.

The chain carries TRBV18 and TRBJ2-2; weak D call: TRBD1 (6 bases). Germline CDR1 reads KGHSH; CDR2 reads LQKENI. There are 17 residues in the CDR3. The V and J ends lost 3 bases and 5 bases respectively, with 19 bases between them. DNA for the CDR3: TGTGCCAGCTCACCTCCCGGGACATCAGTGCTAACCGGGGAGCTGTTTTTT. It is translated as CASSPPGTSVLTGELFF.

The chain is built from TRBV19 and TRBJ2-2; TRBD2 is a possible D gene (6 bases). The V gene lost 10 bases and the J gene lost 1 base, with 13 bases spanning the gap. Germline V gene lookup returns CDR1 LNHDA and CDR2 SQIVND (reference sequence). The CDR3 length is 14 residues. This CDR3 is CATTRHKNTGELFF. As DNA, the CDR3 is TGTGCCACGACTAGACACAAGAACACCGGGGAGCTGTTTTTT.

This chain uses TRBV7-9 with TRBJ1-2; D gene ambiguous. CDR3 size: 12 residues. V was cut by 5 bases and J by 7 bases, with 11 bases left in between. CDR1 and CDR2 (germline): SEHNR, FQNEAQ (reference sequence). In nucleotides, the CDR3 is TGTGCCAGCAGCACCGGACTGTTTGGCTACACCTTC. Amino acid sequence: CASSTGLFGYTF.

The chain combines TRBV27 with TRBJ1-2; no firm D call. From germline, CDR1 is MNHEY and CDR2 SMNVEV (reference sequence). The CDR3 is 12 amino acids. Deletions cut 5 bases from V and 9 bases from J, with 13 bases between. The CDR3 region has the DNA TGTGCCAGCAGTCCCGTAGACGGCCGCTACACCTTC. This translates into CASSPVDGRYTF.

Points on this clone: The same CDR3 can be traced to other DNA sequences in this sample. J is TRBJ1-2 and V is TRBV25-1; 8 bases match TRBD1. The CDR3 spans 15 residues. The germline V gene encodes CDR1 MGHDK and CDR2 SYGVNS. J was trimmed by 4 bases and V by 9 bases; bases with no gene match: 13. CDR3 in amino acids: CASSPPGGLGYGYTF. CDR3 nucleotide sequence: TGTGCCAGTAGTCCACCAGGGGGCTTAGGCTATGGCTACACCTTC.